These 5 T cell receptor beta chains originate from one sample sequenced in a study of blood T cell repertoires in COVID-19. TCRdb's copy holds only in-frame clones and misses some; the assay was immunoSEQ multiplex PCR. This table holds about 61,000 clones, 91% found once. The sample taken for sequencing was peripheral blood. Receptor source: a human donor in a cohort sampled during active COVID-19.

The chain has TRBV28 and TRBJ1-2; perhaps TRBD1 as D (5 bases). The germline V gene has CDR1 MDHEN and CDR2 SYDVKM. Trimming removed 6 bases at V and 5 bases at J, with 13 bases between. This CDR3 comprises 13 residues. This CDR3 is CASSPGGNYGYTF. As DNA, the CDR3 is TGTGCCAGCAGCCCCGGGGGGAATTATGGCTACACCTTC.

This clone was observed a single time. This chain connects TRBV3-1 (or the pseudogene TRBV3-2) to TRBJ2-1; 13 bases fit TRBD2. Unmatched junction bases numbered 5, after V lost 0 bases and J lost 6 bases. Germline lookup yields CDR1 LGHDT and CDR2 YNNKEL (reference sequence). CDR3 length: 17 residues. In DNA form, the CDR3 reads TGTGCCAGCAGCCAAGATCAGGGACTAGCGGGGCGCAATGAGCAGTTCTTC. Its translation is CASSQDQGLAGRNEQFF.

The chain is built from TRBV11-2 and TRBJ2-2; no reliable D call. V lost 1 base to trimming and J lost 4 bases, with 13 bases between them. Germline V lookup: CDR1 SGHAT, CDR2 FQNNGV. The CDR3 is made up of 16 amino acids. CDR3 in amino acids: CASSLGFSDFTGELFF. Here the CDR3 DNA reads TGTGCCAGCAGCTTAGGGTTTTCAGACTTCACCGGGGAGCTGTTTTTT.

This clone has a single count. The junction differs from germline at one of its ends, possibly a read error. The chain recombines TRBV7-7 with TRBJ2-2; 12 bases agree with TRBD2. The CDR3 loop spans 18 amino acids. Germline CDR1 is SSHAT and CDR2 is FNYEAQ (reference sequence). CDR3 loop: CASSYLTSGGILTGELFF. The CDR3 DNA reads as TGTGCTAGCAGCTACCTGACTAGCGGGGGAATTTTGACCGGGGAGCTGTTTTTT.

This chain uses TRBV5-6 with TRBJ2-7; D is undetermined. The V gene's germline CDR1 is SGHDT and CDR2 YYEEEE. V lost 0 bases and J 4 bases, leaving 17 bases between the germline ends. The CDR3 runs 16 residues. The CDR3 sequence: CASSLVIPRFIYEQYF. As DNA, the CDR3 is TGTGCCAGCAGCTTGGTCATACCGAGATTTATTTACGAGCAGTACTTC.